One and the same sample provided the 4 T cell receptor beta chains below, sequenced in a study of shared T cell receptors in the human thymus. The repertoire was sequenced with immunoSEQ multiplex PCR; TCRdb's copy has only in-frame clones and lacks some. The sample lists hundreds of thousands of clones, roughly 74% occurring once. This same sample was also taken into another study, of human thymus T cells.

The specimen was thymocytes. The origin of the receptors is a boy under three years old with a congenital heart defect.

The sample holds one count of this clone. V and J are TRBV4-1 and TRBJ2-2; 13 bases line up with TRBD2. The CDR3 is 18 residues long. V shed 2 bases and J 3 bases; nucleotides not matched to a gene: 6. Germline V lookup: CDR1 MGHRA, CDR2 YSYEKL. CDR3 DNA sequence: TGCGCCAGCAGCCAATTACTAGCGGGAGGGCGTGACACCGGGGAGCTGTTTTTT. It yields the protein CASSQLLAGGRDTGELFF.

J is TRBJ1-2 and V is TRBV6-8; 8 nucleotides align to TRBD1. Germline V lookup: CDR1 MNHGY, CDR2 SAAAGT. V lost 6 bases, J lost 5 bases, and 8 bases stayed unmatched. The CDR3 is 14 amino acids. In nucleotides, the CDR3 is TGTGCCAGCAGCCGGGACAGGTCGATATATGGCTACACCTTC. This gives the protein CASSRDRSIYGYTF.

The chain uses TRBV7-9 and TRBJ2-5, with D maybe TRBD2 (6 bases). V lost 5 bases to trimming and J lost 2 bases, with 18 bases between them. The CDR3 sequence is 16 residues long. The germline gives CDR1 SEHNR, CDR2 FQNEAQ (reference sequence). CDR3 in amino acids: CASSLCLVGTQETQYF. The CDR3 DNA follows: TGTGCCAGCAGCCTTTGCTTGGTGGGGACTCAAGAGACCCAGTACTTC.

The J gene is TRBJ1-1, the V gene TRBV14, with 10 bases lining up with TRBD1. This CDR3 spans 15 amino acids. Germline values: CDR1 SGHDN, CDR2 FVKESK. V was clipped by 4 bases and J by 3 bases; unmatched bases: 5. This CDR3 reads CASSPRDRGDTEAFF. The CDR3 nucleotides read TGTGCCAGCAGCCCCCGGGACAGGGGTGACACTGAAGCTTTCTTT.